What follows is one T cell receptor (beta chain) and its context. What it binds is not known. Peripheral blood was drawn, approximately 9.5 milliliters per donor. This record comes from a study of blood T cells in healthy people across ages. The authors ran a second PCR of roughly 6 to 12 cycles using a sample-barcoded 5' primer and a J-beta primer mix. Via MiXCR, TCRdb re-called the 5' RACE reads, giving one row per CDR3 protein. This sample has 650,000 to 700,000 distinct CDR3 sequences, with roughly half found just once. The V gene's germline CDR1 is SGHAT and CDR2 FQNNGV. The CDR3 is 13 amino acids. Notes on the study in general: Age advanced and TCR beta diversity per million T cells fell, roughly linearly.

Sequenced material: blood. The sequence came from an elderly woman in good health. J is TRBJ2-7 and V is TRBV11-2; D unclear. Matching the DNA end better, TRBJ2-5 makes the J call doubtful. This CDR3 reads CASSLERLETQYF. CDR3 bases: TGTGCCAGCAGCTTAGAACGCTTAGAGACCCAGTACTTC.